A single sample is the source of the 26 T cell receptor beta chains below, sequenced in a study of T cells in Graves' hyperthyroidism and ophthalmopathy. It was RNA transcripts that yielded the amplified TCR beta CDR3 regions. The TCR CDR3 was amplified in a first-round RT-PCR using the HTBI primer set. TCRdb passed the multiplex PCR reads through MiXCR, listing each CDR3 protein once. The profile shows about 560,000 distinct CDR3 sequences, 15% to 20% of them singletons. Sequencing was done on a sample of blood. These receptors were obtained from a woman younger than 35 with Graves' hyperthyroidism.

This clonotype was picked up many times. V and J are TRBV20-1 and TRBJ2-5; TRBD2 aligns across 8 bases. CDR1 is DFQATT and CDR2 is SNEGSKA in the germline V gene (reference sequence). V was clipped by 5 bases and J by 2 bases; unmatched bases: 4. The CDR3 is 13 residues long. The CDR3 protein is CSALAGNQETQYF. The CDR3 DNA sequence: TGCAGTGCTTTAGCGGGAAATCAAGAGACCCAGTACTTC.

The table lists this clonotype with many counts. This rearrangement joins TRBV5-1 to TRBJ1-2; unclear D gene. Germline values: CDR1 SGHRS, CDR2 YFSETQ. V lost 0 bases to trimming and J lost 1 base, with 4 bases between them. The CDR3 is made up of 13 amino acids. The CDR3 reads CASSLGNNYGYTF. CDR3 DNA sequence: TGCGCCAGCAGCTTGGGCAATAACTATGGCTACACCTTC.

This clonotype has just a few counts. This sequence joins TRBV6-5 and TRBJ2-7; 9 bases are shared with TRBD1. Trimming at V came to 2 bases and at J to 4 bases, leaving 9 bases not matched to a gene. The CDR3 sequence is 16 residues long. From germline, CDR1 is MNHEY and CDR2 SVGAGI. The CDR3 protein is CASSYLTGGASYEQYF. DNA of the CDR3: TGTGCCAGCAGTTACCTAACAGGGGGCGCAAGTTACGAGCAGTACTTC.

This clonotype was recorded many times. The V call is TRBV3-1, the J call TRBJ2-7; D is uncertain. Deletions cut 1 base from V and 5 bases from J, with 6 bases between. This CDR3 has 12 residues. CDR1 and CDR2 (germline): LGHDT, YNNKEL (reference sequence). CDR3 residues: CASSQGRDEQYF. In DNA form, the CDR3 reads TGTGCCAGCAGCCAAGGGAGAGACGAGCAGTACTTC.

This chain uses TRBV12-3 or TRBV12-4 with TRBJ2-1, with D uncertain. This CDR3 spans 12 amino acids. Trimming took off 1 base at V and 10 bases at J, with 8 bases between the two ends. The CDR3 DNA reads TGTGCCAGCAGTTTAGACGATTGGGAGCAGTTCTTC. This encodes CASSLDDWEQFF.

The chain uses TRBV4-2 and TRBJ2-5; 10 bases are shared with TRBD2. V lost 4 bases, J lost 5 bases, and 7 bases stayed unmatched. The germline gives CDR1 LGHNA, CDR2 YNFKEQ. This CDR3 region has 15 residues. In DNA form, the CDR3 reads TGTGCCAGCAGCCGGCTAGCGGGAGTACTTGAGACCCAGTACTTC. Translation: CASSRLAGVLETQYF.

This clonotype was seen at least ten times. The chain has TRBV28 and TRBJ2-3; 9 bases match TRBD2. J lost 4 bases, V lost 10 bases, and 12 bases had no gene match. This CDR3 contains 15 residues. Germline CDR1 MDHEN, CDR2 SYDVKM. The CDR3 region has the DNA TGTGCCATCCGGTCGGCGGGAGGGAGGGCAGATACGCAGTATTTT. Encoded protein: CAIRSAGGRADTQYF.

This clonotype was seen repeatedly, ten times or more. V gene TRBV11-2 combines with J gene TRBJ1-2; D is uncertain. The CDR3 contains 14 residues. Trimming pared 2 bases from V and 2 bases from J, leaving 9 bases between. Germline V CDR1 and CDR2: SGHAT, FQNNGV. In DNA form, the CDR3 reads TGTGCCAGCAGCTTAAGCGTGGGAAACTATGGCTACACCTTC. Translation: CASSLSVGNYGYTF.

V is TRBV20-1 and J is TRBJ2-7, with a tentative D call TRBD1 (5 bases). There are 13 residues in the CDR3. V was shortened by 6 bases and J by 2 bases, with 14 bases between the two germline ends. Germline loops: CDR1 DFQATT, CDR2 SNEGSKA (reference sequence). Here the CDR3 reads CSALLQETYEQYF. The CDR3 bases are TGCAGTGCCCTGCTACAGGAAACCTACGAGCAGTACTTC.

This clonotype was observed at least ten times. The chain couples TRBV30 to TRBJ2-3; no definite D call. V was pared by 2 bases and J by 3 bases, with 15 bases between. The V gene's germline CDR1 is GTSNPN and CDR2 SVGIG (reference sequence). The CDR3 consists of 15 residues. This CDR3 reads CAWSIVRPPTDTQYF. The DNA of the CDR3 is TGTGCCTGGAGTATCGTCCGACCTCCAACAGATACGCAGTATTTT.

The chain recombines TRBV18 with TRBJ1-2; D perhaps matches TRBD1 (6 bases). The CDR3 spans 15 residues. V gave up 3 bases and J gave up 5 bases, with 16 bases separating them. Germline V CDR1 and CDR2: KGHSH, LQKENI. The CDR3 sequence is CASSPLTTGFYGYTF. In DNA, the CDR3 is TGTGCCAGCTCACCGTTAACCACAGGGTTTTATGGCTACACCTTC.

This sequence joins TRBV5-1 and TRBJ2-1, with D possibly matching TRBD1 (6 bases). Germline CDR1 is SGHRS and CDR2 is YFSETQ. The CDR3 is 15 amino acids. V was clipped by 0 bases and J by 8 bases, with 15 bases between them. The DNA of the CDR3 is TGCGCCAGCAGCTTGGCGAGCCAGGGGCTCCATGAGCAGTTCTTC. Amino acid sequence: CASSLASQGLHEQFF.

This clonotype was recorded many times. The chain has TRBV6-2 or TRBV6-3 and TRBJ2-7; D remains unclear. Germline lookup yields CDR1 MNHEY and CDR2 SVGEGT. V was clipped by 5 bases and J by 6 bases, with 8 bases between them. The CDR3 covers 11 residues. CDR3 loop: CASSLTTEQYF. CDR3 bases: TGTGCCAGCAGTCTAACCACCGAGCAGTACTTC.

This clonotype was seen ten or more times. This chain links TRBV20-1 with TRBJ1-1; 8 positions match TRBD1. CDR1 is DFQATT and CDR2 is SNEGSKA in the germline V gene (reference sequence). This CDR3 spans 15 amino acids. V gave up 5 bases and J gave up 0 bases; unmatched junction bases: 8. Written as DNA, the CDR3 is TGCAGTGCTCGATTATCAGGGGGCATGAACACTGAAGCTTTCTTT. It encodes CSARLSGGMNTEAFF.

The V call is TRBV5-1, the J call TRBJ1-6; 9 positions match TRBD1. CDR3 length: 16 amino acids. Trimming took 0 bases from V and 10 from J; bases not matched to a gene: 8. CDR1 and CDR2 from the germline V gene are SGHRS and YFSETQ. The CDR3 DNA is TGCGCCAGCAGCTTGGACAGGGGGCGATTAGGATCACCCCTCCACTTT. This encodes CASSLDRGRLGSPLHF.

This clonotype came up a few times. This sequence joins TRBV11-3 and TRBJ1-1; the D gene is possibly TRBD1 (5 bases). CDR1 and CDR2 from the germline V gene are SGHNT and YENEEA. This CDR3 has 13 amino acids. The V end was cut by 3 bases, the J end by 7 bases, with 12 bases between. For the CDR3, the DNA is TGTGCCAGCAGCTTCGGAACTAGGGGTGAAGCTTTCTTT. It translates to CASSFGTRGEAFF.

This clonotype was detected only a few times. The chain joins TRBV20-1 to TRBJ1-5, with unresolved D. Germline CDR1 and CDR2: DFQATT and SNEGSKA (reference sequence). V shed 2 bases and J shed 2 bases, with 7 bases lying between them. This CDR3 region has 13 residues. CDR3 sequence: CSARQEGNQPQHF. The CDR3, as DNA: TGCAGTGCTAGACAGGAGGGCAATCAGCCCCAGCATTTT.

The chain recombines TRBV25-1 with TRBJ1-2, with D possibly TRBD1 on 5 matching bases. V dropped 3 bases and J dropped 1 base, with 9 bases sitting between them. The CDR3 is 14 amino acids. The germline V gene encodes CDR1 MGHDK and CDR2 SYGVNS. This CDR3 is CASSDQGLNYGYTF. CDR3 bases: TGTGCCAGCAGTGACCAGGGACTTAACTATGGCTACACCTTC.

This clonotype was observed at least ten times. The rearrangement links TRBV11-2 to TRBJ2-1, with 10 bases that match TRBD2. CDR1 is SGHAT, CDR2 FQNNGV, per germline. The CDR3 has 15 residues. The J segment lost 8 bases and the V segment lost 3 bases, leaving 7 bases of the junction unmatched. CDR3 DNA sequence: TGTGCCAGCAGCTTTGAGCGGGGGGGCCTTGATGAGCAGTTCTTC. This encodes CASSFERGGLDEQFF.

This clonotype was picked up many times. CDR3 sequence reads: CASSFRTGWQPQHF. CDR3 nucleotide sequence: TGTGCCAGCAGTTTCCGGACAGGGTGGCAGCCCCAGCATTTT. The chain joins TRBV12-3 or TRBV12-4 to TRBJ1-5, with 8 positions matching TRBD1. This CDR3 is 14 amino acids long. V shed 3 bases, J shed 7 bases, and the junction held 5 bases outside the gene matches.

Notes on this clonotype: As the CDR3 is not closed by the conserved phenylalanine or tryptophan, this likely results from a read error. CDR3 nucleotide sequence: TGTGCCAGCAGCTTACTTGGGACTAACAATGAGCAGTTCCTC. It yields the protein CASSLLGTNNEQFL. J is TRBJ2-1 and V is TRBV7-8; TRBD2 matches 7 bases. CDR1 and CDR2 (germline): SGHVS, FQNEAQ. Trimming removed 2 bases from V and 5 bases from J; junction bases left unmatched: 3. This CDR3 is built from 14 residues.

Many counts were recorded for this clonotype. V is TRBV7-9 and J is TRBJ1-5; D is unresolved. The CDR3 contains 14 residues. The ends were cut back, 4 bases at V and 9 bases at J, with 16 bases in the middle. In germline, CDR1 is SEHNR, CDR2 FQNEAQ (reference sequence). For the CDR3, the DNA is TGTGCCAGCAGCTCCAAGACTGGCCTCCCGCCCCAGCATTTT. Translated: CASSSKTGLPPQHF.

This clonotype was picked up many times. The rearrangement links TRBV25-1 to TRBJ2-3, with TRBD1 matching over 9 bases. Germline loops: CDR1 MGHDK, CDR2 SYGVNS. The length of the CDR3 is 16 residues. V lost 3 bases and J lost 6; bases outside the gene matches: 10. CDR3 protein: CASSDLGTGKADTQYF. The CDR3 bases are TGTGCCAGCAGTGACCTTGGGACAGGGAAAGCGGATACGCAGTATTTT.

The chain links TRBV6-1 to TRBJ2-3, with D possibly being TRBD1 (6 bases). The CDR3 has 16 residues. Trimming left V 4 bases short and J 3 bases short, with 17 bases between. Germline values: CDR1 MNHNS, CDR2 SASEGT. The CDR3 coding sequence is TGTGCCAGCAGTGCAGTTGGCCAGGGGTGGACAGATACGCAGTATTTT. Its translation is CASSAVGQGWTDTQYF.

V usage is TRBV7-9 and J usage is TRBJ2-5; 9 nucleotides align to TRBD2. The CDR3 has 15 residues. CDR1 is SEHNR, CDR2 FQNEAQ, per germline (reference sequence). V dropped 5 bases and J dropped 5; count of bases not matched to a gene: 9. The CDR3 spells CASSGISGGQETQYF. In DNA, the CDR3 is TGTGCCAGCAGCGGTATTAGCGGGGGCCAGGAGACCCAGTACTTC. The entire variable domain, with the rest obtained from reference TRBV7-9 and TRBJ2-5, is as follows: DTGVSQNPRHKITKRGQNVTFRCDPISEHNRLYWYRQTLGQGPEFLTYFQNEAQLEKSRLLSDRFSAERPKGSFSTLEIQRTEQGDSAMYLCASSGISGGQETQYFGPGTRLLVL.

In its sample, this clonotype was seen a few times. One base away lies a much larger clone, so this may be a sequencing read error. This chain connects TRBV18 to TRBJ1-6; D ambiguous. Trimming removed 2 bases from V and 7 bases from J, with 9 bases in between. The CDR3 is 14 residues long. Germline V gene data show CDR1 as KGHSH and CDR2 as LQKENI. CDR3 bases: TGTGCCAGCTCACCAACTGGGCAGAATTCACCCCTCCACTTT. It encodes CASSPTGQNSPLHF.